The sequence of this T cell receptor beta chain was determined in a study of read filtering for tumor transcriptome and immune sequencing. Germline assignment: CDR1 SQVTM and CDR2 ANQGSEA. This CDR3 comprises 14 residues. V shed 4 bases and J shed 8 bases, with 18 bases lying between them. At the time of active disease, bone marrow was collected from every patient. From around 0.4 ug of RNA, a library with molecular barcoded alpha/delta and beta/gamma adaptors was made. TCRdb fed the reads into MiXCR, producing one record per CDR3 protein. The table shows tens of thousands of distinct CDR3 sequences, with approximately 17% occurring only once.

The rearrangement links TRBV29-1 to TRBJ2-1; no reliable D call. The receptor was isolated from a donor aged 40 or over with multiple myeloma. Input material: a population of CD138-negative cells sorted from bone marrow. CDR3 in amino acids: CSVAPGSISYEQFF. The CDR3, as DNA: TGCAGCGTTGCCCCAGGTTCGATTTCCTATGAGCAGTTCTTC.